The clone carrying this TCR beta chain appeared a few times. The run of the v3.0 immunoSEQ assay was at survey level. The repertoire was sequenced with immunoSEQ multiplex PCR; TCRdb's copy has only in-frame clones and lacks some. The sample records under 40,000 clones, roughly four fifths being singletons. This entry comes from a study of long-term antiretroviral therapy in people with HIV. This CDR3 has 14 residues. V shed 3 bases, J shed 6 bases, and the junction held 7 bases outside the gene matches. Germline CDR1 LGHNA, CDR2 YNFKEQ. The sequence came from a man aged 18 to 35 with HIV. The sequencing used unsorted PBMCs, collected 0.3 years after starting antiretroviral therapy. V and J are TRBV4-2 and TRBJ1-2; 7 bases match TRBD1. The CDR3 DNA reads as TGTGCCAGCAGCCATGTCGGTACAGGGGATGGCTACACCTTC. Translation gives CASSHVGTGDGYTF.